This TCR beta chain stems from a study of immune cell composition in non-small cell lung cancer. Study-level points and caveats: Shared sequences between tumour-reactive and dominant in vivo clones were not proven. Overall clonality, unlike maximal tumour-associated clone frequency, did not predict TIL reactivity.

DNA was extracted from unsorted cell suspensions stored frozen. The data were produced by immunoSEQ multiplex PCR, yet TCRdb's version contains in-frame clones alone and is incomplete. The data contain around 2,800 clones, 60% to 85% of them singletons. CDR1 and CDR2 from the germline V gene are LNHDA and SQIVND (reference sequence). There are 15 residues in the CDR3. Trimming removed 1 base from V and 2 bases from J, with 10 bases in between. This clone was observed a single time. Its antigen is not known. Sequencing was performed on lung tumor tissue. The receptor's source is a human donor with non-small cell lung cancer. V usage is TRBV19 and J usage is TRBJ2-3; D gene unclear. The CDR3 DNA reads TGTGCCAGTAGTATAGTACTAACGTTCACAGATACGCAGTATTTT. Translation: CASSIVLTFTDTQYF.